The present T cell receptor beta chain was sequenced within a study of T cells in women clearing cervical HPV infection. Study-level information: Women with histologically confirmed HPV16-related CIN3 or worse, 2 with invasive cancer, served as cases. General study findings and limits: Associations may precede or follow infection; HPV-specific or memory T cells were not isolated. Repertoire richness, not evenness, was significantly elevated in CIN3+ cases versus controls.

Average input was approximately 1,200 ng genomic DNA for immunoSEQ TCR beta CDR3 amplification. Generated by immunoSEQ multiplex PCR, the TCRdb table keeps only in-frame clones and is missing some. In total, the table holds around 33,000 clones. Worth noting for this clone: The antigen is unknown. The CDR3 extends 3 residues past the end of the read, so its final part is completed from the germline J gene.

CDR3 length: 14 amino acids. Unmatched junction bases numbered 9, after V lost 7 bases and J lost 6 bases. Germline V CDR1 and CDR2: WNHNN, SYGVQD (reference sequence). The TCR originated in a woman between 18 and 69 years old with a cervical HPV16 infection that either progressed to CIN3+ or cleared (not recorded which). The V gene is TRBV10-1, the J gene TRBJ1-1, with 9 positions matching TRBD1. Source material: blood buffy coat. CDR3 sequence: CASKPDRGHAEAFF. The part of the CDR3 DNA that was read is TGCGCCAGCAAACCGGACAGGGGACACGCTGAA.